This TCR beta chain emerged from a study of identical twins. This clonotype has only a few counts. Using its own MiXCR run on the 5' RACE reads, TCRdb lists one record per CDR3 protein. Of about 1.7 million distinct CDR3 sequences listed, under 35% are singletons. V was pared by 6 bases and J by 5 bases, with 16 bases between. CDR1 and CDR2 (germline): SGHTA, FQGNSA. The CDR3 runs 14 residues. The source is a newborn girl in good health. The sequencing input was cord blood. V gene TRBV7-2 combines with J gene TRBJ1-2; a possible D gene is TRBD1 (6 bases). The CDR3 DNA is TGTGCCAGCAGTGCTACAGGGATCAGTTATGGCTACACCTTC. Residues: CASSATGISYGYTF. The variable domain in full, with the rest retrieved from reference TRBV7-2 and TRBJ1-2, is GAGVSQSPSNKVTEKGKDVELRCDPISGHTALYWYRQSLGQGLEFLIYFQGNSAPDKSGLPSDRFSAERTGGSVSTLTIQRTQQEDSAVYLCASSATGISYGYTFGSGTRLTVV.